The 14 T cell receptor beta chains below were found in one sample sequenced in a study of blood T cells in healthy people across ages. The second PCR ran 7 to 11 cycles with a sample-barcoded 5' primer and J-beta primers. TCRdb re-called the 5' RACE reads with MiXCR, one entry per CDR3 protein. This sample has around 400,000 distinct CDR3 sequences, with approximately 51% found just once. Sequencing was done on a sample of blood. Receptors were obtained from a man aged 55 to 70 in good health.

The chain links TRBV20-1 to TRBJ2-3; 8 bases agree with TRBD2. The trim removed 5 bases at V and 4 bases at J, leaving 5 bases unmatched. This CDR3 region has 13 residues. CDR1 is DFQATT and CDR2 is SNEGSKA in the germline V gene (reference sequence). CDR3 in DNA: TGCAGTGCTCGGGGGGGCTGGGCAGATACGCAGTATTTT. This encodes CSARGGWADTQYF.

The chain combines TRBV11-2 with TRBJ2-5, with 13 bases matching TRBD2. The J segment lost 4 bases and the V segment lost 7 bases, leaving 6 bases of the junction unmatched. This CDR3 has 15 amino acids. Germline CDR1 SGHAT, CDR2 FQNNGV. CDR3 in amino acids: CASNFGLAGVETQYF. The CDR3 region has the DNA TGTGCCAGCAACTTCGGACTAGCGGGGGTAGAGACCCAGTACTTC.

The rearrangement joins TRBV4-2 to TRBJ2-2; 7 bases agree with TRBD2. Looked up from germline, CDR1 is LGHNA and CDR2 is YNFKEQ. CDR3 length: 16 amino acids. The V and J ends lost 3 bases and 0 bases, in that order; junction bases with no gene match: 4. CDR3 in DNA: TGTGCCAGCAGCCAGCAAGCGGGGCCGAACACCGGGGAGCTGTTTTTT. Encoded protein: CASSQQAGPNTGELFF.

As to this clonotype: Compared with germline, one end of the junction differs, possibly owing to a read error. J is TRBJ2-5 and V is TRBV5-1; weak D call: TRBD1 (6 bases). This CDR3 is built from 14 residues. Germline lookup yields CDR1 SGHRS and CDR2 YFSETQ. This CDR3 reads CASSSGTLQETQYF. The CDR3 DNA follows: TGTGCCAGCAGCTCCGGGACATTGCAAGAGACCCAGTACTTC.

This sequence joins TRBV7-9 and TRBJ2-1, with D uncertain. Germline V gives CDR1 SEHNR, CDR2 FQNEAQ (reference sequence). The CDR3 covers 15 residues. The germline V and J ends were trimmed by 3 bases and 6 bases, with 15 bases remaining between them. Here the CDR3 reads CASSFQRSSSNEQFF. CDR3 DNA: TGTGCCAGCAGCTTCCAAAGGTCTAGTAGCAATGAGCAGTTCTTC.

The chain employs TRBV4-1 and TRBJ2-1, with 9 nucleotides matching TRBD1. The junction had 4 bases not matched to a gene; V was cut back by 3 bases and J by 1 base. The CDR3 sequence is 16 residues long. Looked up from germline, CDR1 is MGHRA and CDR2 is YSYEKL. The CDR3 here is CASSQGQGRSYNEQFF. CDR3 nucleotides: TGCGCCAGCAGCCAGGGACAGGGAAGGTCCTACAATGAGCAGTTCTTC.

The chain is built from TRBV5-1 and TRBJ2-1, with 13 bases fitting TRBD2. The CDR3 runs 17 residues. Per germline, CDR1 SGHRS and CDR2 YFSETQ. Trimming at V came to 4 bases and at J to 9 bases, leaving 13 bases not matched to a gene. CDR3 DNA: TGCGCCAGCAGCCCGACCTTTACTAGCGGGGGGGCCGGTGAGCAGTTCTTC. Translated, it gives CASSPTFTSGGAGEQFF. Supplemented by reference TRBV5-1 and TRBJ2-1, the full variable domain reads KAGVTQTPRYLIKTRGQQVTLSCSPISGHRSVSWYQQTPGQGLQFLFEYFSETQRNKGNFPGRFSGRQFSNSRSEMNVSTLELGDSALYLCASSPTFTSGGAGEQFFGPGTRLTVL.

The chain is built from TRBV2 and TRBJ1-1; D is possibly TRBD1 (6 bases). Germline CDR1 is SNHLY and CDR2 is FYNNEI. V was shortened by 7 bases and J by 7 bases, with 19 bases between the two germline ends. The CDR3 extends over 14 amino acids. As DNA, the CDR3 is TGTGCCAGCACCCTAAGGGGGGATCGCAGTGAAGCTTTCTTT. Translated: CASTLRGDRSEAFF.

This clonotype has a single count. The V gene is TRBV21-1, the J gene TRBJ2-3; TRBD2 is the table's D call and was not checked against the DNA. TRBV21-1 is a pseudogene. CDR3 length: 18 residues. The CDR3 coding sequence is TGTGCCAGCAGCAAAGGGTTGGTAGCGGGAGTTGCCACAGATACGCAGTATTTT. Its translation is CASSKGLVAGVATDTQYF.

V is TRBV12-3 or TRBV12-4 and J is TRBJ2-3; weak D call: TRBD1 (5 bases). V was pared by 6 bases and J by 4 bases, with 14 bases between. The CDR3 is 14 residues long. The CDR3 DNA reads TGTGCCAGCAGCCTTACGGGCAGGGCAGATACGCAGTATTTT. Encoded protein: CASSLTGRADTQYF.

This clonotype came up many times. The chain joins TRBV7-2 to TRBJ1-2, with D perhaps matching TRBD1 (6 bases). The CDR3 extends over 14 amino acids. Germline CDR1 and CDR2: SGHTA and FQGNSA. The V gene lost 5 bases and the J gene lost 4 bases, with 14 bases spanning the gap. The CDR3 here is CASSQGTQTYGYTF. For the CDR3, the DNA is TGTGCCAGCAGCCAAGGGACACAGACCTATGGCTACACCTTC.

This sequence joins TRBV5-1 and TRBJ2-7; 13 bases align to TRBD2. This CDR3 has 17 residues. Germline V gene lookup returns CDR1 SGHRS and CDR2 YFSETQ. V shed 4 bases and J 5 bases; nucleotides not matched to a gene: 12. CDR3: CASSLRLAGGPLNEQYF. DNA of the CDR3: TGCGCCAGCAGCCTCCGACTAGCGGGGGGCCCTCTGAACGAGCAGTACTTC.

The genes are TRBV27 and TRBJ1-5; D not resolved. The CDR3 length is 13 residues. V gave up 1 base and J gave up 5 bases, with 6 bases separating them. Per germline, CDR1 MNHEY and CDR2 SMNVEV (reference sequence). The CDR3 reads CASSLFEYQPQHF. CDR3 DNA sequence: TGTGCCAGCAGTTTATTTGAGTATCAGCCCCAGCATTTT.

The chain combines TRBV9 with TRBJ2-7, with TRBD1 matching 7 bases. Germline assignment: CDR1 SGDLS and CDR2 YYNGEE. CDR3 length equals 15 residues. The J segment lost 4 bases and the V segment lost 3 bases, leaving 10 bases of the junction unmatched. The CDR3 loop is CASSGKTGAVYEQYF. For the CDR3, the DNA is TGTGCCAGCAGCGGGAAAACAGGGGCGGTTTACGAGCAGTACTTC.